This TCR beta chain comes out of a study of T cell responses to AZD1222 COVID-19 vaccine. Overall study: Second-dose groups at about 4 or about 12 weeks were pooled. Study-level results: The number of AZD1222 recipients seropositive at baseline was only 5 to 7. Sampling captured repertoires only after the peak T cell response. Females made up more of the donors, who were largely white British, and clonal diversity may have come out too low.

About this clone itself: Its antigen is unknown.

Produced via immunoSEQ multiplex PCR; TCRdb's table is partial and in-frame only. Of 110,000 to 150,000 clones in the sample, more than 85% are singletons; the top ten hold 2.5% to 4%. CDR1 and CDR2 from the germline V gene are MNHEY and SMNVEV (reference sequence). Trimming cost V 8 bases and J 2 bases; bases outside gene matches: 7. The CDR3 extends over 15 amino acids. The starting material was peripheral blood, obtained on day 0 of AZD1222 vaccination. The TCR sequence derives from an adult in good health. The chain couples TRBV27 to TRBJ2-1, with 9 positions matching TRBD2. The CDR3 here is CASGGGVEPYNEQFF. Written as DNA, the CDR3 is TGTGCCAGCGGCGGGGGGGTGGAGCCCTACAATGAGCAGTTCTTC.